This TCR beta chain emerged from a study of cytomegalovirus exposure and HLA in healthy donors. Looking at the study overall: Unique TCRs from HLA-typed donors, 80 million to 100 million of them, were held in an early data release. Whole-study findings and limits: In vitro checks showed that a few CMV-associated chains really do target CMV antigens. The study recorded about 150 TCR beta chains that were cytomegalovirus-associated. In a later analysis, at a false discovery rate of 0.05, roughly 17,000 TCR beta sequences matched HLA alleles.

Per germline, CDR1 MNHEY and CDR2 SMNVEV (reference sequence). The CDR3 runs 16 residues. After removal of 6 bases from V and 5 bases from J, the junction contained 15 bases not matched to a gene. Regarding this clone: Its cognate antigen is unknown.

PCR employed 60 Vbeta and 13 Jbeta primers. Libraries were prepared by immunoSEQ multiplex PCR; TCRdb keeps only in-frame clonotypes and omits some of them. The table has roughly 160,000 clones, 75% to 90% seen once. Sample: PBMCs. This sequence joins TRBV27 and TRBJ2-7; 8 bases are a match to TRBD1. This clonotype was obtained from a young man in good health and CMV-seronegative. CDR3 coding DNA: TGTGCCAGCAGGGGGACAGGCCCGCCTTTTTGGAACGAGCAGTACTTC. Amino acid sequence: CASRGTGPPFWNEQYF.